This is a list of T cell receptor beta chains from one sample in a study of T cell repertoires in cytomegalovirus infection. One entry per CDR3 protein, called by TCRdb with MiXCR from the reads. The profile shows a few hundred thousand distinct CDR3 sequences, roughly 36% of them singletons. These TCRs' antigens remain unknown. The specimen was cultured PBMCs, collected from culture after CMV antigen stimulation. The receptors were sampled from a human donor in good health (CMV status not recorded). Some clones in this sample may be carry-over from other donors' samples. The CDR3 runs from the conserved cysteine through the conserved F or W. Each record gives: clone size, J gene, V gene, D gene, CDR3 protein, CDR3 DNA. The D gene is left open where the match is weak. Expanded clones get a size class; other rows say once, few or many, or leave the size out.

>once|TRBJ2-1|TRBV29-1|TRBD2
CSARTSGYNEQFF
TGCAGCGCCAGGACTAGCGGGTACAATGAGCAGTTCTTC
>few|TRBJ2-5|TRBV29-1|-
CSVDSGGTQYF
TGCAGCGTTGATTCCGGTGGGACCCAGTACTTC
>-|TRBJ2-1|TRBV4-1|TRBD1
CASSQGRGPSTKKQFF
TGCGCCAGCAGCCAAGGCAGGGGGCCCTCGACCAAAAAGCAGTTCTTC
>-|TRBJ2-2|TRBV12-3/TRBV12-4|-
CASSLEGTTGELFF
TGTGCCAGCAGTTTAGAAGGGACCACCGGGGAGCTGTTTTTT
>few|TRBJ2-2|TRBV15|-
CATSSFGSTGELFF
TGTGCCACCAGCAGCTTTGGATCCACCGGGGAGCTGTTTTTT
>many|TRBJ2-1|TRBV7-8|-
CASSATYLWEQFF
TGTGCCAGCAGCGCGACTTATCTCTGGGAGCAGTTCTTC
>many|TRBJ2-3|TRBV7-2|-
CASSRRTGTIGSDTQYF
TGTGCCAGCAGCCGCCGGACGGGAACAATTGGGTCAGATACGCAGTATTTT
>once|TRBJ2-7|TRBV3-1|TRBD2
CASSQASSGSYEQYF
TGTGCCAGCAGCCAAGCGTCTAGCGGCTCCTACGAGCAGTACTTC
>many|TRBJ2-3|TRBV7-2|TRBD2
CASTSFGLAGLSDTQYF
TGTGCCAGCACCTCTTTCGGGCTAGCGGGATTGTCAGATACGCAGTATTTT
>-|TRBJ2-3|TRBV20-1|-
CSATDLSPDTQYF
TGCAGTGCTACCGATTTATCACCAGATACGCAGTATTTT
>-|TRBJ2-2|TRBV4-3|TRBD2
CASSPEQVWGGLENTGELFF
TGCGCCAGCAGCCCCGAACAGGTGTGGGGGGGTTTAGAAAACACCGGGGAGCTGTTTTTT
>-|TRBJ2-2|TRBV11-2|-
CASSIRGELFF
TGTGCCAGCAGCATTCGGGGGGAGCTGTTTTTT
>-|TRBJ2-1|TRBV19|-
CATSRASDTNEQFF
TGTGCCACCTCCCGGGCTAGCGATACGAATGAGCAGTTCTTC
>few|TRBJ2-3|TRBV6-6|-
CASTFSSDRTDTQYF
TGTGCCAGTACCTTTAGTAGCGACCGCACAGATACGCAGTATTTT
>many|TRBJ1-1|TRBV11-3|TRBD1
CASSADRAANTEAFF
TGTGCCAGCAGCGCCGACAGGGCGGCGAACACTGAAGCTTTCTTT
>-|TRBJ1-1|TRBV29-1|-
CSAQPSNTEAFF
TGCAGCGCTCAGCCATCGAACACTGAAGCTTTCTTT
>-|TRBJ1-1|TRBV4-3|-
CASSPRAGGENTEAFF
TGCGCCAGCAGCCCACGAGCGGGGGGAGAGAACACTGAAGCTTTCTTT
>many|TRBJ1-1|TRBV7-2|-
CASSFSNTEAFF
TGTGCCAGCAGCTTTAGCAACACTGAAGCTTTCTTT
>few|TRBJ2-1|TRBV7-2|TRBD2
CASSPQVGGSYDEQFF
TGTGCCAGCAGCCCGCAGGTGGGCGGGAGTTATGATGAGCAGTTCTTC
>-|TRBJ2-3|TRBV15|TRBD2
CATSRDLAGGQYF
TGTGCCACCAGCAGAGATCTGGCGGGGGGGCAGTATTTT
>-|TRBJ2-5|TRBV12-3/TRBV12-4|TRBD1
CASSQGQGLETQYF
TGTGCCAGCAGCCAGGGACAGGGGTTGGAGACCCAGTACTTC
>-|TRBJ2-3|TRBV19|-
CASSIGVDTQYF
TGTGCCAGTAGTATCGGAGTGGATACGCAGTATTTT
>-|TRBJ2-2|TRBV7-8|TRBD2
CASSLVVAGETGELFF
TGTGCCAGCAGCTTAGTGGTAGCGGGAGAGACCGGGGAGCTGTTTTTT
>-|TRBJ1-6|TRBV19|-
CASRLEGLGSPLHF
TGTGCCAGTCGGTTGGAAGGCTTGGGTTCACCCCTCCACTTT
>-|TRBJ2-1|TRBV7-2|TRBD2
CASSWTRTYNEQFF
TGTGCCAGCAGCTGGACTAGAACTTACAATGAGCAGTTCTTC
>-|TRBJ2-1|TRBV2|TRBD1
CASNTPQQGDHEQFF
TGTGCCAGCAATACTCCCCAACAGGGGGATCATGAGCAGTTCTTC
>-|TRBJ2-2|TRBV6-2/TRBV6-3|TRBD2
CASRAAGGPDGELFF
TGTGCCAGCAGGGCGGCGGGAGGGCCCGACGGGGAGCTGTTTTTT
>-|TRBJ2-7|TRBV28|-
CASISGGRYEQYF
TGTGCCAGCATTTCAGGAGGGCGCTACGAGCAGTACTTC
>-|TRBJ1-2|TRBV7-8|TRBD1
CASSLAGTGTGYTF
TGTGCCAGCAGCTTAGCTGGGACAGGGACTGGCTACACCTTC
>-|TRBJ2-1|TRBV6-2/TRBV6-3|TRBD2
CASSYGGRVGEQFF
TGTGCCAGCAGTTACGGCGGGAGGGTGGGCGAGCAGTTCTTC
>-|TRBJ2-1|TRBV28|-
CASGGSGVGSYNEQFF
TGTGCCAGCGGAGGGTCAGGGGTTGGTTCCTACAATGAGCAGTTCTTC
>-|TRBJ1-2|TRBV12-5|-
CASGFPTPRKYGYTF
TGTGCTAGTGGTTTTCCGACACCAAGGAAGTATGGCTACACCTTC
>-|TRBJ1-2|TRBV28|TRBD1
CASGQGAWGYTF
TGTGCCAGCGGACAGGGGGCATGGGGCTACACCTTC
>-|TRBJ2-7|TRBV7-2|-
CASTPQGREGYEQYF
TGTGCCAGCACTCCCCAGGGGAGGGAAGGCTACGAGCAGTACTTC
>few|TRBJ2-1|TRBV11-3|TRBD2
CASRIAGAPMGEQFF
TGTGCCAGCCGAATAGCGGGAGCCCCGATGGGGGAGCAGTTCTTC
>-|TRBJ2-1|TRBV7-2|-
CASSSVRNANEQFF
TGTGCCAGCAGCTCGGTAAGAAATGCCAATGAGCAGTTCTTC
>many|TRBJ2-3|TRBV7-2|-
CASSLPDTQYF
TGTGCCAGCAGCTTACCGGATACGCAGTATTTT
>few|TRBJ1-1|TRBV7-8|-
CASSPPGRKTMNTEAFF
TGTGCCAGCAGCCCCCCAGGCAGGAAGACTATGAACACTGAAGCTTTCTTT
>-|TRBJ1-5|TRBV12-3/TRBV12-4|TRBD1
CASSFLWTGGQPQHF
TGTGCCAGCAGTTTTCTCTGGACAGGGGGTCAGCCCCAGCATTTT
>once|TRBJ1-4|TRBV4-3|-
CASSQEKLVLNEKLFF
TGCGCCAGCAGCCAAGAAAAATTGGTCCTTAATGAAAAACTGTTTTTT
>-|TRBJ2-2|TRBV19|-
CASSIRPGELFF
TGTGCCAGTAGTATTAGGCCCGGGGAGCTGTTTTTT
>-|TRBJ2-7|TRBV20-1|TRBD2
CSAIAGANEQYF
TGCAGTGCTATAGCGGGAGCAAACGAGCAGTACTTC
>-|TRBJ1-1|TRBV12-3/TRBV12-4|TRBD1
CASSTNRGLDTEAFF
TGTGCCAGCAGTACGAACAGGGGTTTAGACACTGAAGCTTTCTTT
>-|TRBJ1-6|TRBV7-3|TRBD1
CASSVNRQGTNSPLHF
TGTGCCAGCAGCGTAAATAGACAGGGGACTAATTCACCCCTCCACTTT
>-|TRBJ2-7|TRBV2|-
CASSEVRLSYEQYF
TGTGCCAGCAGTGAGGTTCGCCTGAGTTACGAGCAGTACTTC
>-|TRBJ2-7|TRBV24-1|-
CATMGESYEQYF
TGTGCCACCATGGGGGAGTCCTACGAGCAGTACTTC
>-|TRBJ2-2|TRBV7-2|-
CASRILSNTGELFF
TGTGCCAGCAGAATCCTCTCGAACACCGGGGAGCTGTTTTTT
>few|TRBJ2-2|TRBV6-1|TRBD1
CASSLRPFTGVTGELFF
TGTGCCAGCAGTCTTCGCCCGTTTACAGGGGTCACCGGGGAGCTGTTTTTT
>-|TRBJ2-3|TRBV7-9|TRBD2
CASTPTSGSTDTQYF
TGTGCCAGCACCCCGACTAGCGGGAGTACAGATACGCAGTATTTT
>-|TRBJ2-5|TRBV6-2/TRBV6-3|-
CASSYKRRQSTDQYF
TGTGCCAGCAGTTACAAGAGACGGCAATCAACGGACCAGTACTTC